The 24 T cell receptor beta chains given below trace back to one sample, sequenced in a study of shared clonotypes between healthy human individuals. Terminally differentiated effector memory CD45RA+ cells were excluded by CCR7 positive selection of CD45RO-negative cells. Generated by immunoSEQ multiplex PCR, the TCRdb table keeps only in-frame clones and is missing some. Here the sample spans approximately 2,000,000 clones, about 94% being singletons. Source material: naive CD8+ T cells from PBMCs. The receptors derive from a man between 18 and 29 years old in good health. Some clones in this sample may be carry-over from other donors' samples.

This clone appeared a single time. This sequence joins TRBV27 and TRBJ2-1, with D maybe TRBD1 (6 bases). Germline CDR1 is MNHEY and CDR2 is SMNVEV (reference sequence). The CDR3 is 16 amino acids. With 5 bases removed from V and 0 bases from J, the gap between germline ends came to 14 bases. The CDR3 DNA is TGTGCCAGCAGTCCTCGGACAGCCAGCTCCTACAATGAGCAGTTCTTC. This gives the protein CASSPRTASSYNEQFF.

This chain links TRBV6-1 with TRBJ2-1, with a tentative D call TRBD2 (5 bases). Germline V CDR1 and CDR2: MNHNS, SASEGT. The CDR3 extends over 16 amino acids. Deletions cut 4 bases from V and 7 bases from J, with 20 bases between. This chain's CDR3 is CASSVLGSLGGNEQFF. The CDR3 DNA is TGTGCCAGCAGTGTCCTCGGGTCCCTAGGCGGGAATGAGCAGTTCTTC.

The genes are TRBV7-3 and TRBJ2-1; TRBD2 might be the D (6 bases). The germline V and J ends were trimmed by 2 bases and 8 bases, with 19 bases remaining between them. The CDR3 totals 16 residues. The germline V gene has CDR1 SGHTA and CDR2 FQGTGA. Here the CDR3 DNA reads TGTGCCAGCAGCTTATCTCCGGGACTGGGGGTATATGAGCAGTTCTTC. Amino acid sequence: CASSLSPGLGVYEQFF.

This clone appeared once. This chain connects TRBV5-6 to TRBJ1-2, with 7 bases that match TRBD1. The CDR3 has 15 residues. CDR1 is SGHDT and CDR2 is YYEEEE in the germline V gene. With V trimmed by 0 bases and J by 7 bases, 9 bases remained unmatched. Here the CDR3 DNA reads TGTGCCAGCAGCTTGGACACAGGGGACCCCTCTGGCTACACCTTC. Translating gives CASSLDTGDPSGYTF. The variable domain in full, with the rest retrieved from reference TRBV5-6 and TRBJ1-2, is DAGVTQSPTHLIKTRGQQVTLRCSPKSGHDTVSWYQQALGQGPQFIFQYYEEEERQRGNFPDRFSGHQFPNYSSELNVNALLLGDSALYLCASSLDTGDPSGYTFGSGTRLTVV.

The rearrangement links TRBV9 to TRBJ2-2; the D gene could be TRBD1 or TRBD2 (5 bases each). CDR3 length: 15 residues. Germline V gene data show CDR1 as SGDLS and CDR2 as YYNGEE. Trimming pared 9 bases from V and 6 bases from J, leaving 21 bases between. CDR3 loop: CATHPGTGVAGELFF. CDR3 DNA: TGTGCCACCCACCCCGGGACGGGTGTAGCCGGGGAGCTGTTTTTT.

The V gene is TRBV7-9, the J gene TRBJ2-3; D unclear. Trimming took 5 bases from V and 1 from J, leaving 16 bases between them. Germline-derived CDR1 and CDR2 are SEHNR and FQNEAQ (reference sequence). This CDR3 is built from 16 residues. The CDR3 region has the DNA TGTGCCAGCAGCCTTAGGAGTGCCATGGGCACAGATACGCAGTATTTT. Residues: CASSLRSAMGTDTQYF. Looking up the rest from reference TRBV7-9 and TRBJ2-3 gives the full variable domain: DTGVSQNPRHKITKRGQNVTFRCDPISEHNRLYWYRQTLGQGPEFLTYFQNEAQLEKSRLLSDRFSAERPKGSFSTLEIQRTEQGDSAMYLCASSLRSAMGTDTQYFGPGTRLTVL.

V usage is TRBV27 and J usage is TRBJ1-1; TRBD1 matches at 11 bases. Germline assignment: CDR1 MNHEY and CDR2 SMNVEV (reference sequence). The J segment lost 5 bases and the V segment lost 5 bases, leaving 4 bases of the junction unmatched. This CDR3 region has 14 residues. The CDR3 here is CASSKRDRGTEAFF. The CDR3 DNA reads as TGTGCCAGCAGTAAGCGGGACAGGGGGACTGAAGCTTTCTTT.

Written as DNA, the CDR3 is TGTGCCAGCAGCACCGCTCGGGCTCCTAACGAGCAGTACTTC. Translating it yields CASSTARAPNEQYF. V is TRBV7-9 and J is TRBJ2-7, with D hard to call. This CDR3 contains 14 residues. Germline V gene lookup returns CDR1 SEHNR and CDR2 FQNEAQ (reference sequence). The V gene lost 5 bases and the J gene lost 5 bases, with 16 bases spanning the gap.

The chain uses TRBV7-9 and TRBJ2-5; D is possibly TRBD1 (5 bases). V lost 5 bases, J lost 5 bases, and 15 bases lay in between. This CDR3 region has 14 residues. Germline V lookup: CDR1 SEHNR, CDR2 FQNEAQ (reference sequence). DNA for the CDR3: TGTGCCAGCAGCCCCCCAAGGGGCTTGGAGACCCAGTACTTC. It is translated as CASSPPRGLETQYF.

The genes are TRBV27 and TRBJ2-3, with 7 bases that match TRBD1. The junction had 11 bases not matched to a gene; V was cut back by 5 bases and J by 0 bases. Germline V gives CDR1 MNHEY, CDR2 SMNVEV (reference sequence). The CDR3 spans 17 residues. The CDR3 here is CASSNRQGYSSTDTQYF. The CDR3 DNA sequence: TGTGCCAGCAGTAATCGACAGGGATACTCTAGCACAGATACGCAGTATTTT.

This rearrangement joins TRBV9 to TRBJ2-2; 7 positions match TRBD2. CDR1 and CDR2 from the germline V gene are SGDLS and YYNGEE. The CDR3 sequence is 14 residues long. The trim removed 3 bases at V and 1 base at J, leaving 0 bases unmatched. Here the CDR3 reads CASSGGGNTGELFF. The CDR3, as DNA: TGTGCCAGCAGCGGCGGGGGGAACACCGGGGAGCTGTTTTTT.

This chain uses TRBV25-1 with TRBJ2-7; a possible D gene is TRBD2 (5 bases). The V end lost 8 bases, the J end lost 0 bases, and 17 bases lay between the germline ends. The germline V gene encodes CDR1 MGHDK and CDR2 SYGVNS. The CDR3 loop spans 15 amino acids. The DNA of the CDR3 is TGTGCCAGCCTGCCGGGATCTCACCGCTCCTACGAGCAGTACTTC. This translates into CASLPGSHRSYEQYF.

Regarding this clone: The sample has other DNA sequences that encode this CDR3 too. The J gene is TRBJ1-1, the V gene TRBV7-9, with D possibly being TRBD1 (6 bases). Germline CDR1 and CDR2: SEHNR and FQNEAQ (reference sequence). CDR3 length: 12 amino acids. Trimming took off 6 bases at V and 5 bases at J, with 10 bases between the two ends. Here the CDR3 reads CASRVGGTEAFF. For the CDR3, the DNA is TGTGCCAGCAGGGTAGGGGGGACTGAAGCTTTCTTT.

The rearrangement links TRBV7-2 to TRBJ2-7; D remains unclear. This CDR3 is 16 amino acids long. V shed 0 bases and J shed 3 bases, with 15 bases lying between them. CDR1 and CDR2 (germline): SGHTA, FQGNSA. In nucleotides, the CDR3 is TGTGCCAGCAGCTTAGCCGGCCACCAAGGCCGCTACGAGCAGTACTTC. Protein: CASSLAGHQGRYEQYF.

Here the CDR3 DNA reads TGTGCCAGCAGTTTATCGGAGGGGGAAAGCTCCTACGAGCAGTACTTC. This gives the protein CASSLSEGESSYEQYF. The chain is built from TRBV27 and TRBJ2-7; either TRBD1 or TRBD2 may supply D (6 bases each). V lost 0 bases and J lost 0, with 12 bases in between. Germline lookup yields CDR1 MNHEY and CDR2 SMNVEV (reference sequence). The CDR3 runs to 16 residues.

J is TRBJ2-2 and V is TRBV7-9; D is perhaps TRBD1 or TRBD2 (5 bases each). Germline V gives CDR1 SEHNR, CDR2 FQNEAQ (reference sequence). The CDR3 contains 16 residues. Trimming left V 8 bases short and J 2 bases short, with 18 bases between. The CDR3 nucleotides are TGTGCCAGCGGCACGATGAGGGGACCAAACACCGGGGAGCTGTTTTTT. Translation: CASGTMRGPNTGELFF.

The rearrangement joins TRBV19 to TRBJ2-6; 9 nucleotides line up with TRBD1. The CDR3 is 17 residues long. Germline CDR1 and CDR2: LNHDA and SQIVND (reference sequence). The ends lost 6 bases at V and 2 bases at J; junction bases unmatched: 8. CDR3 loop: CASSEGQGFTGANVLTF. The CDR3 coding sequence is TGTGCCAGTAGCGAAGGACAGGGGTTTACTGGGGCCAACGTCCTGACTTTC.

The J gene is TRBJ1-4, the V gene TRBV7-9; D not resolved. The length of the CDR3 is 15 residues. CDR1 is SEHNR and CDR2 is FQNEAQ in the germline V gene (reference sequence). V was cut by 5 bases and J by 8 bases, with 18 bases left in between. The CDR3, as DNA: TGTGCCAGCAGCCCCAGAGTCCCCGGCCGAGAAAAACTGTTTTTT. It specifies CASSPRVPGREKLFF.

As regards this clone: In the same sample, other DNA sequences code for this CDR3. The chain recombines TRBV9 with TRBJ2-7; 7 nucleotides line up with TRBD1. Germline lookup yields CDR1 SGDLS and CDR2 YYNGEE. V was pared by 0 bases and J by 4 bases, with 4 bases of the junction left unmatched. The CDR3 is made up of 14 amino acids. This chain's CDR3 is CASSVAGQNYEQYF. In DNA, the CDR3 is TGTGCCAGCAGCGTAGCGGGACAGAATTACGAGCAGTACTTC.

This rearrangement joins TRBV14 to TRBJ2-7, with D unresolved. The length of the CDR3 is 16 residues. CDR1 is SGHDN, CDR2 FVKESK, per germline. V was pared by 3 bases and J by 0 bases, with 15 bases between. The CDR3 bases are TGTGCCAGCAGCCAGGTCGGGCAGCCGGGCTCCTACGAGCAGTACTTC. Translation: CASSQVGQPGSYEQYF.

The CDR3 sequence: CASSEGRGSGYTF. CDR3 sequence (DNA): TGTGCCAGCAGTGAAGGTCGCGGGTCTGGCTACACCTTC. The V gene is TRBV6-1, the J gene TRBJ1-2; no firm D call. The germline V and J ends were trimmed by 1 base and 7 bases, with 10 bases remaining between them. CDR1 is MNHNS and CDR2 is SASEGT in the germline V gene. This CDR3 comprises 13 residues.

This clone was picked up one time. The chain carries TRBV6-1 and TRBJ2-1; TRBD1 might be the D (6 bases). V lost 1 base and J lost 8, with 15 bases in between. The germline V gene has CDR1 MNHNS and CDR2 SASEGT. This CDR3 region has 15 residues. The CDR3 DNA sequence: TGTGCCAGCAGTGAAGTTTTCTATGGGGGCGATGAGCAGTTCTTC. It is translated as CASSEVFYGGDEQFF.

The chain recombines TRBV19 with TRBJ2-7; D may be TRBD1 or TRBD2 (5 bases each). The CDR3 has 15 amino acids. Between the trimmed V and J ends, which lost 3 bases and 4 bases, there was a span of 16 bases. Germline-derived CDR1 and CDR2 are LNHDA and SQIVND (reference sequence). The CDR3 reads CASSIRGAGGYEQYF. In DNA form, the CDR3 reads TGTGCCAGTAGTATTAGAGGGGCAGGAGGATACGAGCAGTACTTC.

This clone has more than one count but fewer than ten. The chain joins TRBV29-1 to TRBJ2-2; maybe TRBD2 (6 bases). This CDR3 contains 14 residues. V was shortened by 4 bases and J by 2 bases, with 11 bases between the two germline ends. From germline, CDR1 is SQVTM and CDR2 ANQGSEA. CDR3 in DNA: TGCAGCGTTGTAGGGACTCCCAACACCGGGGAGCTGTTTTTT. Translating it yields CSVVGTPNTGELFF.